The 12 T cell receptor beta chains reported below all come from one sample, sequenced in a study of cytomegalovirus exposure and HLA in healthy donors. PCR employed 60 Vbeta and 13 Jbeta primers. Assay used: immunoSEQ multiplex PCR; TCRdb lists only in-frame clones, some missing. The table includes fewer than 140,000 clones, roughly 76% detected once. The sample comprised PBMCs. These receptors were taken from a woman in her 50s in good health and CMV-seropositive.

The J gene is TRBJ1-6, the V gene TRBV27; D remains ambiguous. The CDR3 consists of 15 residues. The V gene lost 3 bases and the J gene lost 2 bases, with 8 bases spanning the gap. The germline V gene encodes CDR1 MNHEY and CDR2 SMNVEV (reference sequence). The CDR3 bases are TGTGCCAGCAGTTTTCTTCCTACCTATAATTCACCCCTCCACTTT. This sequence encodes CASSFLPTYNSPLHF.

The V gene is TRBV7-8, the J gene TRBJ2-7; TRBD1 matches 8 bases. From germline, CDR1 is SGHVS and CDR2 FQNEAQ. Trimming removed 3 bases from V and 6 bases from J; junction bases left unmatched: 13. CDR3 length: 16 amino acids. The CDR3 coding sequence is TGTGCCAGCAGCTTCAACAGGGGGTCACCCACCGGCGAGCAGTACTTC. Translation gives CASSFNRGSPTGEQYF. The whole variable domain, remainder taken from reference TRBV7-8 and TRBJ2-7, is GAGVSQSPRYKVAKRGQDVALRCDPISGHVSLFWYQQALGQGPEFLTYFQNEAQLDKSGLPSDRFFAERPEGSVSTLKIQRTQQEDSAVYLCASSFNRGSPTGEQYFGPGTRLTVT.

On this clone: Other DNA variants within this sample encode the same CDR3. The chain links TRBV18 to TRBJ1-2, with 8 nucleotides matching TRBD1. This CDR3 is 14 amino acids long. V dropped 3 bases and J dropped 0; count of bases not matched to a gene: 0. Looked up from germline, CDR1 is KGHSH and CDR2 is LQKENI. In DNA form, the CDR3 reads TGTGCCAGCTCACCGGGACAGGCTAACTATGGCTACACCTTC. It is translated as CASSPGQANYGYTF.

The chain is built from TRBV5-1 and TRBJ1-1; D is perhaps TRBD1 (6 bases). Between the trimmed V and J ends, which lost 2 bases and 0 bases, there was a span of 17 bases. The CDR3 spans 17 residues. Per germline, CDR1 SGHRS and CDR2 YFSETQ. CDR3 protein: CASSFARQQGMNTEAFF. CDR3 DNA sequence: TGCGCCAGCAGCTTCGCCCGTCAACAGGGTATGAACACTGAAGCTTTCTTT.

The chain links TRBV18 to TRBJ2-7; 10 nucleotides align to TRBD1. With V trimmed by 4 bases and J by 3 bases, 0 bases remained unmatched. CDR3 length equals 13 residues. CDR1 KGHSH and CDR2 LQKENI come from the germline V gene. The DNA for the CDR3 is TGTGCCAGCTCACGGGACAGGGGCTACGAGCAGTACTTC. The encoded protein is CASSRDRGYEQYF.

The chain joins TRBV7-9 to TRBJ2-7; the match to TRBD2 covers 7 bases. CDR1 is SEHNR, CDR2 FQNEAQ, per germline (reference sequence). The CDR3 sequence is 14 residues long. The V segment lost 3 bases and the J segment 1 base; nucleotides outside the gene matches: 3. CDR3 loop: CASSLGGVSYEQYF. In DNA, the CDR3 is TGTGCCAGCAGCTTGGGGGGGGTTTCCTACGAGCAGTACTTC.

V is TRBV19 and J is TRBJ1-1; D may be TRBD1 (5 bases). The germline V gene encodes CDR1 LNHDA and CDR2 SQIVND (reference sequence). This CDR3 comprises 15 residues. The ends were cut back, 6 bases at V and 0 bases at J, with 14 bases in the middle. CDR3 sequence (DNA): TGTGCCAGTAGGCCGCGGGGCAGATTGAACACTGAAGCTTTCTTT. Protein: CASRPRGRLNTEAFF.

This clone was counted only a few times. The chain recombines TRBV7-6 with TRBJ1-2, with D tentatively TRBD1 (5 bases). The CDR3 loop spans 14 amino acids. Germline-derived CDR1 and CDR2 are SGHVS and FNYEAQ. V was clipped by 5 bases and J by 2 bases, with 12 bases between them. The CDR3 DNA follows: TGTGCCAGCAGCCCTCAGGGTGCCAACTATGGCTACACCTTC. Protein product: CASSPQGANYGYTF.

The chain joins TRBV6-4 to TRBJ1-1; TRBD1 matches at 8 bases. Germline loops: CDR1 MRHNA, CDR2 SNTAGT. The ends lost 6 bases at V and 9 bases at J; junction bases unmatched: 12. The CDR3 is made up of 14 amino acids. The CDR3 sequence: CASRQDRAAAQAFF. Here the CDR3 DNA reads TGTGCCAGCAGACAGGACAGGGCGGCCGCCCAAGCTTTCTTT.

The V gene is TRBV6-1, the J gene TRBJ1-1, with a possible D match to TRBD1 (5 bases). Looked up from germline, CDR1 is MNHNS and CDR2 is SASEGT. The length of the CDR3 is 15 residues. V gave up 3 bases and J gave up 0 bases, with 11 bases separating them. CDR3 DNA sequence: TGTGCCAGCAGTGAGAAGGCAGGGTTGAACACTGAAGCTTTCTTT. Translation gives CASSEKAGLNTEAFF.

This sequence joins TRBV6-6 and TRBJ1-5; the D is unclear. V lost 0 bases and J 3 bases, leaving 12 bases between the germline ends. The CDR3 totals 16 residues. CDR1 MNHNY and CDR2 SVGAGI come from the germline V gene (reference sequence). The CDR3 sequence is CASSYSPGDTNQPQHF. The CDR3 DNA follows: TGTGCCAGCAGTTACTCTCCCGGGGATACCAATCAGCCCCAGCATTTT.

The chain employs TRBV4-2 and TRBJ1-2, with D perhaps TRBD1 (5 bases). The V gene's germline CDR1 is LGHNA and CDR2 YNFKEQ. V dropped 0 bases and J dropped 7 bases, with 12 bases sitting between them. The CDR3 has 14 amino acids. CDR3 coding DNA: TGTGCCAGCAGCCAAGAGGGGGGTCGGGGTGGCTACACCTTC. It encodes CASSQEGGRGGYTF.